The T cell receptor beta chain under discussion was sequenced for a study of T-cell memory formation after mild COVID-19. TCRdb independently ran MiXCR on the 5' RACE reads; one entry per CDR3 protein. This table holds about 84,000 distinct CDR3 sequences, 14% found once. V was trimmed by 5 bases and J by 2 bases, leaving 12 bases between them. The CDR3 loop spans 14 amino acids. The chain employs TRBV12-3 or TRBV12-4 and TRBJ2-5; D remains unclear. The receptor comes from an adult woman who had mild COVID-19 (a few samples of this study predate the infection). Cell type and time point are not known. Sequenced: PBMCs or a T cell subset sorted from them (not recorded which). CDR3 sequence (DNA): TGTGCCAGCAGTCTCTGGGTCGTACAAGAGACCCAGTACTTC. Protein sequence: CASSLWVVQETQYF.